This T cell receptor beta chain was recorded in a study of cytomegalovirus exposure and HLA in healthy donors. With regard to this clone: The antigen is not known.

With 60 Vbeta and 13 Jbeta primers, the PCR was carried out. This table comes from immunoSEQ multiplex PCR, and its TCRdb copy is limited to in-frame clones, with some not included. In the table there are some 190,000 clones, 75% to 90% of which are singletons. Study-wide findings and caveats: The only immune exposure information that was available was CMV serostatus. Using the classifier, cytomegalovirus status was reportedly diagnosed with high specificity and sensitivity.

Germline CDR1 is SGHTA and CDR2 is FQGNSA. This CDR3 comprises 15 residues. The V segment lost 5 bases and the J segment 7 bases; nucleotides outside the gene matches: 12. The chain combines TRBV7-2 with TRBJ1-2, with 8 bases fitting TRBD1. The receptor was derived from a boy aged 2 to 9 in good health and CMV-seronegative. Sequenced material: PBMCs. The CDR3 region is CASSHPPPGGGGYTF. Here the CDR3 DNA reads TGTGCCAGCAGCCACCCCCCCCCAGGGGGCGGTGGCTACACCTTC.